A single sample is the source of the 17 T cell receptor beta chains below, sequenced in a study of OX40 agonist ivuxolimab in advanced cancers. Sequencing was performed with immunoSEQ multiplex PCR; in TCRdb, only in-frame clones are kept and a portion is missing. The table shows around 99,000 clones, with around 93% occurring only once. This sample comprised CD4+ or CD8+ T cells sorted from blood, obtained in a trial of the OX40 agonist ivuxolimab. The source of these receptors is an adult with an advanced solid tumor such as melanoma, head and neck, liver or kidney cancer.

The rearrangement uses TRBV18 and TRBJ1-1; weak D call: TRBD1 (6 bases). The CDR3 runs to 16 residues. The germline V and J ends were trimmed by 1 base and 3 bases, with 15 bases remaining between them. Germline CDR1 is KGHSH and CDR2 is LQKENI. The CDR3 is CASSPRQGQLDTEAFF. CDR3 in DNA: TGTGCCAGCTCACCACGGCAGGGGCAATTGGACACTGAAGCTTTCTTT.

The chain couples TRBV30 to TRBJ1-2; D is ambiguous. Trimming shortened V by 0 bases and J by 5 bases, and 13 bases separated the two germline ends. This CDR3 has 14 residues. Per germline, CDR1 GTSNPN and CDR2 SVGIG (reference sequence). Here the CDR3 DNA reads TGTGCCTGGAGTGTACTGGGCCAAGGGTATGGCTACACCTTC. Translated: CAWSVLGQGYGYTF.

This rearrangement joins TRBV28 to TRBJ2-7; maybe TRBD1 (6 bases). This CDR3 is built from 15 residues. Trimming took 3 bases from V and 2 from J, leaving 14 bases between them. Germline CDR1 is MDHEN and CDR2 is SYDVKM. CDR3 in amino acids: CASSLGALVTYEQYF. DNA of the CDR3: TGTGCCAGCAGTTTGGGGGCCTTAGTTACCTACGAGCAGTACTTC.

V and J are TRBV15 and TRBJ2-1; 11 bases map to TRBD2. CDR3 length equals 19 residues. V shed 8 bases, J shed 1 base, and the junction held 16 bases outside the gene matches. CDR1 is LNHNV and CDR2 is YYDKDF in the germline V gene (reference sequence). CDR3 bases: TGTGCCACCGGGGAACGAACTAGCGGGAGTTTCGGGTCCTACAATGAGCAGTTCTTC. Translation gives CATGERTSGSFGSYNEQFF.

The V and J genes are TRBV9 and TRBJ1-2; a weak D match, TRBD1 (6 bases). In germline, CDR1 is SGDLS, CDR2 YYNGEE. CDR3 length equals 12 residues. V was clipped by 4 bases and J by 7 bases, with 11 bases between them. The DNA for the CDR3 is TGTGCCAGCAGCCGGGGGGCAGCTGGCTACACCTTC. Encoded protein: CASSRGAAGYTF.

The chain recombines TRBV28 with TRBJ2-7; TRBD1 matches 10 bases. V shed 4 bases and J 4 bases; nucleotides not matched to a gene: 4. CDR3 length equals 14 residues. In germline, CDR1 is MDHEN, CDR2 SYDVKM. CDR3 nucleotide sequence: TGTGCCAGCAGTTCGGGACAGGGGCGATACGAGCAGTACTTC. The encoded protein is CASSSGQGRYEQYF.

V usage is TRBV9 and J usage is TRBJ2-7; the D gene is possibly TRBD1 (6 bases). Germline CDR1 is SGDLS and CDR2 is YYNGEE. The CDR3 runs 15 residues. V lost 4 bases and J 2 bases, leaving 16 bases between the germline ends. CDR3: CASSLSTGSAYEQYF. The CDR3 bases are TGTGCCAGCAGCCTATCTACAGGGTCGGCCTACGAGCAGTACTTC.

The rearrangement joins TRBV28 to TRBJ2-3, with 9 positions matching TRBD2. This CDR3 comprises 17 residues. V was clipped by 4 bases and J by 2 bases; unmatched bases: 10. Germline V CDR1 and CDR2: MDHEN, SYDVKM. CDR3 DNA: TGTGCCAGCAGTTCTAGGGCTAGCGGGACCTACACAGATACGCAGTATTTT. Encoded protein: CASSSRASGTYTDTQYF.

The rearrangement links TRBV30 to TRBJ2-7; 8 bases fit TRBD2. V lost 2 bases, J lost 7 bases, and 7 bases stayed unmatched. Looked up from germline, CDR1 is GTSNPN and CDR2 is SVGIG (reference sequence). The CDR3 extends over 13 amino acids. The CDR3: CAWSPSSGREQYF. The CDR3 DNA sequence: TGTGCCTGGAGTCCCTCTAGCGGGCGGGAGCAGTACTTC.

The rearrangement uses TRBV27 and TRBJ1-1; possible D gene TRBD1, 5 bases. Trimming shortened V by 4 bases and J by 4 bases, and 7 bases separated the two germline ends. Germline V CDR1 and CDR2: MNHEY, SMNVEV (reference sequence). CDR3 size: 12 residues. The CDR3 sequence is CASSSGGTEAFF. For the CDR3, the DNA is TGTGCCAGCAGTTCGGGGGGCACTGAAGCTTTCTTT.

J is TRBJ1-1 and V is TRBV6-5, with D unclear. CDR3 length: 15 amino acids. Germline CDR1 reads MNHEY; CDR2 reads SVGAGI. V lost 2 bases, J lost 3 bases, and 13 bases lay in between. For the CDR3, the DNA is TGTGCCAGCAGTTACCACCCGCGAGGGTACACTGAAGCTTTCTTT. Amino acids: CASSYHPRGYTEAFF.

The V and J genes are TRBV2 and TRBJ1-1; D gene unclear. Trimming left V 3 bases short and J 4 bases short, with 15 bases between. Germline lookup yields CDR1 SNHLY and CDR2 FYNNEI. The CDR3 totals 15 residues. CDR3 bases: TGTGCCAGCAGTGATTGGGGTGGGGTGTCCACTGAAGCTTTCTTT. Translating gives CASSDWGGVSTEAFF.

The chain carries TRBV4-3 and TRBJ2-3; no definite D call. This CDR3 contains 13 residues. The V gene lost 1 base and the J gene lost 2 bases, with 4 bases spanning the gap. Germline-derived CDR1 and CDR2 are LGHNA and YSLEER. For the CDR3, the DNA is TGCGCCAGCAGCCAAGGACCCACAGATACGCAGTATTTT. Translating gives CASSQGPTDTQYF.

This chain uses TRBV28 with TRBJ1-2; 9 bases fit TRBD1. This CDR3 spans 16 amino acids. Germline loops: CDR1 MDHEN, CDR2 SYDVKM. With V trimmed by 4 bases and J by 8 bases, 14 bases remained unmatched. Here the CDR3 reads CASSSRSGTGYSGYTF. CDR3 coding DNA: TGTGCCAGCAGTTCGCGTTCGGGGACAGGGTATTCAGGCTACACCTTC.

As DNA, the CDR3 is TGTGCCATCAGTGAGTCGGATAGGACTGCGGGCCAGCCCCAGCATTTT. This encodes CAISESDRTAGQPQHF. The chain links TRBV10-3 to TRBJ1-5; D unresolved. CDR3 length equals 16 residues. The V end was cut by 0 bases, the J end by 7 bases, with 16 bases between. Looked up from germline, CDR1 is ENHRY and CDR2 is SYGVKD.

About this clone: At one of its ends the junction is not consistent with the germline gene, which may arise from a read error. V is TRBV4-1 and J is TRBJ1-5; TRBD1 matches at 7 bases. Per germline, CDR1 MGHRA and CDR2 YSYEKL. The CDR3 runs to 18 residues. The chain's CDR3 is CTSSPRIGTVDSNQPQHF. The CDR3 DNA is TGCACCAGCAGTCCAAGAATAGGGACAGTGGATAGCAATCAGCCCCAGCATTTT.

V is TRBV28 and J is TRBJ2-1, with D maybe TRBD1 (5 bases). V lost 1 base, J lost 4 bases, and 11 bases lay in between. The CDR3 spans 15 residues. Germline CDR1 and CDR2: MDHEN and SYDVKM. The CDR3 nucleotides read TGTGCCAGCAGTTTATTACAGGAGACGTACAATGAGCAGTTCTTC. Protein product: CASSLLQETYNEQFF.